The present T cell receptor beta chain was sequenced within a study of CD8+ T cells in alopecia areata (dated by TCRdb to the late 2010s). Regarding the research as a whole: Treated patients were enrolled in an open-label pilot trial of oral tofacitinib, 5 to 10 mg twice daily, for moderate-to-severe alopecia areata. To study T cell clonal expansion in alopecia areata, the researchers applied high-throughput TCRbeta sequencing to both the C3H/HeJ mouse model and human patients. Biopsies were taken from tofacitinib-treated patients at baseline and again at 4 and 24 weeks into treatment, and several of those patients also had a later scalp biopsy. The RNA source kit depended on sample type: the PAXgene miRNA kit for fixed scalp, the miRNeasy kit for PBMCs, and the RNeasy kit for mouse skin. TCRbeta CDR3 regions were amplified by immunoSEQ multiplex PCR using 35 Vbeta forward and 13 Jbeta reverse primers. Clonality in the scalp was compared among normal scalp (n=4), patchy alopecia areata scalp (n=8), and alopecia totalis/universalis scalp (n=8). Scalp tissue and sorted CD4+ and CD8+ peripheral blood T cells from patchy and totalis/universalis alopecia areata patients and from healthy controls were covered by human TCRbeta sequencing. Tofacitinib was administered for 6 to 18 months, and 6 months of follow-up off drug were then conducted to assess delayed response and recurrence. The full study reports these points: Shared TCR sequences between patients were less evident than in mice, which may be partly attributable to HLA diversity in the patient population. Unlike mouse skin, which is dominated by gammadelta T cells, normal human skin has resident alphabeta T cells that are also sequenced, and this complicates analysis of the scalp TCR repertoire. Compared with normal scalp, lesional scalp had higher clonality and more expanded CD8+ clones, particularly in alopecia totalis/universalis, a pattern that suggests antigenic drive.

Measured from the cysteine to the phenylalanine, the CDR3 is 17 residues long. The entry retains the CDR3 DNA only, 51 bases that are in frame from base 1. Looking up the germline V gene (reference sequence) yields CDR1 SGHKS and CDR2 YYEKEE. V and J are trimmed by 0 bases and 8 bases, and the gene matches miss 11 bases of the junction. Turning to this clone: It has no known antigen specificity. The record has no base qualities; no much larger clone is one base away.

Library construction relied on the immunoSEQ multiplex PCR assay. RNA was extracted from all samples and reverse transcribed into cDNA, which served as template for TCR sequencing. First-strand cDNA was synthesized using SuperScript III with a 2:1 mix of oligo-dT and random hexamers. A synthetic immune receptor repertoire was used to gauge amplification bias, and whatever bias remained was removed computationally. In the original analysis: Raw reads were preprocessed to remove errors, and CDR3 was defined according to IMGT conventions as the region from the conserved cysteine to phenylalanine. Clonality was computed by normalizing Shannon entropy by log2 of the number of productive unique TCRs and subtracting the result from 1. Whether scalp clones were CD4 or CD8 was inferred by matching scalp TCRbeta sequences against CD4 and CD8 repertoires sorted from blood. TCRdb retrieved this table from immuneACCESS and kept in-frame rearrangements only. Not all clones are present; in checked studies, unresolved V genes account for under half, and no reason is known for the remainder. D and trimming come from the DNA, and the V and J calls and clone size come from that table. The sample table records 120,000 to 150,000 clones; approximately 87% of these occur just once. The ten largest account for more than 12% of the sample.

The label giving this sample's time point can be read as: baseline before oral tofacitinib. From alopecia areata patients, peripheral blood was collected along with lesional scalp punch biopsies. PBMCs were isolated by density centrifugation and stained for CD3, CD4 and CD8, and CD4+ and CD8+ T cells were sorted on a FACSAria. This sequence was found in a human donor with alopecia areata. The sample in question was CD8+ T cells sorted from blood, obtained at week 0. This sequence uses TRBV5-5 and TRBJ2-1, and 10 bases in between align with TRBD2. The CDR3 protein: CASSLARVAGGDDEQFF. The nucleotide sequence is TGTGCCAGCAGCTTGGCAAGGGTAGCGGGAGGCGACGATGAGCAGTTCTTC.